This TCR beta chain was sequenced in a study of T cell repertoires in cytomegalovirus infection. In the study overall: Well-studied HLA-B-restricted epitopes and recently identified HLA-C-restricted epitopes of CMV were both used in the study. Public TCR beta signatures provided an indication of both CMV infection and a matching HLA type.

TCRdb reprocessed the reads with MiXCR, giving one entry per CDR3 protein. This table has 450,000 to 650,000 distinct CDR3 sequences, around 40% appearing once. This clonotype was detected only a few times. Its antigen is not identified. General study points: Cumulated frequencies of public TCR beta families served to identify carriers of CMV plus the relevant HLA. The response measured ex vivo was dominated by TCR beta clonotypes (HLA-C-restricted and CMV-specific).

The CDR3 runs to 14 residues. Germline V gene data show CDR1 as SGHVS and CDR2 as FQNEAQ. Trimming at V came to 3 bases and at J to 4 bases, leaving 3 bases not matched to a gene. The chain uses TRBV7-8 and TRBJ2-5; 9 bases line up with TRBD1. This TCR was sampled from a human donor in good health (CMV status not recorded). Some clones in this sample may be carry-over from other donors' samples. Sequencing was performed on cultured PBMCs, taken from culture after CMV antigen stimulation. The DNA for the CDR3 is TGTGCCAGCAGCTTTGGGACAGGGAGAGAGACCCAGTACTTC. This gives the protein CASSFGTGRETQYF.